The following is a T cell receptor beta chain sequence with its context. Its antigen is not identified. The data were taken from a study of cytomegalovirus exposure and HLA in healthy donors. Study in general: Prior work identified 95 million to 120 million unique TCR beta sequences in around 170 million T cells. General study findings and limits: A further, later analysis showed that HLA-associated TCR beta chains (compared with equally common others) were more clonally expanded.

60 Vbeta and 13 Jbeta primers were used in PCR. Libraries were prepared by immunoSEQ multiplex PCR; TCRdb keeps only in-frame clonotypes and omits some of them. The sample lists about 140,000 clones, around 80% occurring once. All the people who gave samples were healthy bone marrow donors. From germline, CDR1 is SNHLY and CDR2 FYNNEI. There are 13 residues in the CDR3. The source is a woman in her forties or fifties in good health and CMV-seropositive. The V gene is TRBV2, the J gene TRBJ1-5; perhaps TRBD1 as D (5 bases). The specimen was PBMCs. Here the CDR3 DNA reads TGTGCAGTCAAGAAGGACACCAATCAGCCCCAGCATTTT. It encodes CAVKKDTNQPQHF.